These 3 T cell receptor beta chains share one sample of origin, sequenced in a study of blood T cell repertoires in COVID-19. Assay used: immunoSEQ multiplex PCR; TCRdb lists only in-frame clones, some missing. The sample shows 300,000 or so clones, 80% to 90% of them seen only once. The sample taken for sequencing was PBMCs or T cells enriched from blood (not recorded which). The receptors derive from a woman between 40 and 50 years old with acute COVID-19.

The V call is TRBV18, the J call TRBJ1-2, with D possibly matching TRBD1 (6 bases). Trimming took 3 bases from V and 2 from J, leaving 13 bases between them. The CDR3 covers 15 residues. Germline V gene sequence: CDR1 KGHSH, CDR2 LQKENI. In DNA, the CDR3 is TGTGCCAGCTCACCGGCGGGCCAGGGGAACTATGGCTACACCTTC. Protein sequence: CASSPAGQGNYGYTF. The whole variable domain, filled in from reference TRBV18 and TRBJ1-2, reads NAGVMQNPRHLVRRRGQEARLRCSPMKGHSHVYWYRQLPEEGLKFMVYLQKENIIDESGMPKERFSAEFPKEGPSILRIQQVVRGDSAAYFCASSPAGQGNYGYTFGSGTRLTVV.

This clone was seen just once. This chain joins TRBV7-9 and TRBJ1-2, with 10 positions matching TRBD1. This CDR3 is 16 amino acids long. Germline trimming cut 2 bases from V and 4 bases from J; bases unmatched to any gene: 7. The germline V gene has CDR1 SEHNR and CDR2 FQNEAQ (reference sequence). CDR3: CASSLLTGGSAYGYTF. The CDR3, as DNA: TGTGCCAGCAGCTTACTGACAGGGGGCTCGGCCTATGGCTACACCTTC.

This chain connects TRBV11-2 to TRBJ2-5; the match to TRBD2 covers 7 bases. Germline V CDR1 and CDR2: SGHAT, FQNNGV. The CDR3 length is 16 residues. Germline trimming cut 5 bases from V and 2 bases from J; bases unmatched to any gene: 11. As DNA, the CDR3 is TGTGCCAGCAGCCCCCGCCGGGACTACCCACAAGAGACCCAGTACTTC. It specifies CASSPRRDYPQETQYF. Full variable domain (outside the CDR3, taken from reference TRBV11-2 and TRBJ2-5): EAGVAQSPRYKIIEKRQSVAFWCNPISGHATLYWYQQILGQGPKLLIQFQNNGVVDDSQLPKDRFSAERLKGVDSTLKIQPAKLEDSAVYLCASSPRRDYPQETQYFGPGTRLLVL.